Presented here are 22 T cell receptor beta chains from one specimen sequenced in a study of molecular identifiers for immune sequencing clone quantification. TCRdb reanalysed the PCR reads using MiXCR and keeps one entry per CDR3 protein. The sample gives some 100,000 distinct CDR3 sequences, under 20% of which show up once; roughly 0.89% is in the top ten. Sequencing input: naive CD8+ T cells from blood, with Jurkat cell RNA spiked in. Subset defined: FACS-sorted CD8+CD4-CCR7+CD45RA+ naive T cells. The receptors here all came from a human donor in good health. Some libraries in this study had Jurkat cell RNA spiked in.

This clonotype came up many times. This chain uses TRBV5-4 with TRBJ1-2; tentative D call: TRBD1 (6 bases). The CDR3 totals 13 residues. Trimming took off 4 bases at V and 4 bases at J, with 11 bases between the two ends. CDR1 and CDR2 (germline): SGHNT, YYREEE (reference sequence). The CDR3 nucleotides read TGTGCCAGCAGCGGAGGACAGAGCTATGGCTACACCTTC. This translates into CASSGGQSYGYTF.

This clonotype has ten or more counts. The chain is built from TRBV4-3 and TRBJ2-2; maybe TRBD2 (6 bases). The germline V gene has CDR1 LGHNA and CDR2 YSLEER. The CDR3 sequence is 13 residues long. V lost 2 bases and J 5 bases, leaving 6 bases between the germline ends. CDR3 sequence (DNA): TGCGCCAGCAGCCAACGGGGGACCGGGGAGCTGTTTTTT. Translated: CASSQRGTGELFF.

The sample holds many counts of this clonotype. The chain links TRBV19 to TRBJ2-6; no reliable D call. There are 14 residues in the CDR3. Germline V gene sequence: CDR1 LNHDA, CDR2 SQIVND (reference sequence). V dropped 8 bases and J dropped 0 bases, with 8 bases sitting between them. The CDR3 nucleotides are TGTGCCAGTGTCTTGAGCTCTGGGGCCAACGTCCTGACTTTC. It is translated as CASVLSSGANVLTF.

This clonotype came up many times. This sequence joins TRBV20-1 and TRBJ2-7; tentative D call: TRBD1 (5 bases). The V gene lost 0 bases and the J gene lost 3 bases, with 21 bases spanning the gap. The V gene's germline CDR1 is DFQATT and CDR2 SNEGSKA (reference sequence). The CDR3 loop spans 17 amino acids. This CDR3 reads CSARDTGTGMGYYEQYF. Written as DNA, the CDR3 is TGCAGTGCTAGAGACACCGGAACAGGCATGGGGTACTACGAGCAGTACTTC.

This clonotype was seen ten or more times. V and J are TRBV6-2 or TRBV6-3 and TRBJ1-1; a possible D gene is TRBD1 (5 bases). V lost 6 bases to trimming and J lost 4 bases, with 15 bases between them. Germline V gene sequence: CDR1 MNHEY, CDR2 SVGEGT. The CDR3 length is 14 residues. The CDR3 protein is CASRLGVGGTEAFF. The CDR3 bases are TGTGCCAGCAGACTAGGCGTGGGGGGCACTGAAGCTTTCTTT.

In its sample, this clonotype was seen many times. This chain connects TRBV5-5 to TRBJ1-5, with TRBD1 matching over 7 bases. This CDR3 comprises 14 residues. Unmatched junction bases numbered 7, after V lost 5 bases and J lost 5 bases. Germline loops: CDR1 SGHKS, CDR2 YYEKEE (reference sequence). CDR3 protein: CASSPDRSDQPQHF. CDR3 nucleotides: TGTGCCAGCAGTCCGGACAGGTCAGATCAGCCCCAGCATTTT.

In its sample, this clonotype was seen many times. This chain connects TRBV7-2 to TRBJ2-7; 10 bases map to TRBD2. Germline V gene sequence: CDR1 SGHTA, CDR2 FQGNSA. The CDR3 contains 14 residues. V shed 3 bases, J shed 4 bases, and the junction held 3 bases outside the gene matches. In nucleotides, the CDR3 is TGTGCCAGCAGCTTTACTAGCGGGGAGTACGAGCAGTACTTC. Translated, it gives CASSFTSGEYEQYF. Full variable domain (missing parts from reference TRBV7-2 and TRBJ2-7): GAGVSQSPSNKVTEKGKDVELRCDPISGHTALYWYRQSLGQGLEFLIYFQGNSAPDKSGLPSDRFSAERTGGSVSTLTIQRTQQEDSAVYLCASSFTSGEYEQYFGPGTRLTVT.

This clonotype was observed at least ten times. The chain couples TRBV7-8 to TRBJ2-7, with 8 bases matching TRBD2. The CDR3 extends over 14 amino acids. Germline V CDR1 and CDR2: SGHVS, FQNEAQ. J gave up 4 bases and V 4 bases, and 6 bases lay outside the gene matches. For the CDR3, the DNA is TGTGCCAGCAGCTCGGGGACGGGAGGGTACGAGCAGTACTTC. It codes for CASSSGTGGYEQYF.

In this sample, this clonotype turned up many times. The V gene is TRBV27, the J gene TRBJ2-1; TRBD2 matches 12 bases. Trimming cost V 7 bases and J 1 base; bases outside gene matches: 5. Germline CDR1 MNHEY, CDR2 SMNVEV (reference sequence). CDR3 length: 16 amino acids. CDR3: CASKILAGGSYNEQFF. CDR3 sequence (DNA): TGTGCCAGCAAGATACTAGCGGGGGGTTCCTACAATGAGCAGTTCTTC.

This clonotype has a handful of counts. This chain uses TRBV27 with TRBJ2-1; TRBD1 agrees at 10 bases. With 1 base clipped from V and 7 bases from J, the junction kept 10 bases outside the gene matches. The germline V gene has CDR1 MNHEY and CDR2 SMNVEV (reference sequence). The CDR3 has 17 amino acids. CDR3 nucleotides: TGTGCCAGCAGTTTATTGGTGACAGGGGGCGCAGGAAATGAGCAGTTCTTC. The encoded protein is CASSLLVTGGAGNEQFF.

The V call is TRBV20-1, the J call TRBJ2-7; D call uncertain. Trimming took 6 bases from V and 6 from J, leaving 15 bases between them. This CDR3 is 12 amino acids long. Per the germline V gene, CDR1 is DFQATT and CDR2 is SNEGSKA (reference sequence). In nucleotides, the CDR3 is TGCAGTGCGCCAGAGGTGGGATCCGAGCAGTACTTC. It translates to CSAPEVGSEQYF.

The table lists this clonotype with many counts. V gene TRBV27 combines with J gene TRBJ2-7, with D perhaps TRBD2 (5 bases). With 3 bases removed from V and 3 bases from J, the gap between germline ends came to 12 bases. The CDR3 contains 14 residues. The germline gives CDR1 MNHEY, CDR2 SMNVEV (reference sequence). CDR3 region: CASSFAGSVYEQYF. CDR3 DNA: TGTGCCAGCAGTTTTGCGGGTAGCGTCTACGAGCAGTACTTC.

The rearrangement links TRBV7-2 to TRBJ2-3; 13 nucleotides line up with TRBD2. V trimming: 5 bases; J trimming: 4 bases; junction bases outside the gene matches: 12. This CDR3 has 18 amino acids. The germline V gene has CDR1 SGHTA and CDR2 FQGNSA. CDR3 in amino acids: CASSDGTSGILESDTQYF. Here the CDR3 DNA reads TGTGCCAGCAGCGATGGGACTAGCGGGATTTTGGAATCAGATACGCAGTATTTT.

This clonotype was found many times. V is TRBV2 and J is TRBJ1-2, with D unresolved. V shed 8 bases and J shed 8 bases, with 12 bases lying between them. Germline V gene lookup returns CDR1 SNHLY and CDR2 FYNNEI. CDR3 size: 11 residues. For the CDR3, the DNA is TGTGCCAGCTCCTATGCCCGAGGCTACACCTTC. Encoded protein: CASSYARGYTF.

This clonotype was seen ten or more times. This chain connects TRBV21-1 to TRBJ2-5; the tabulated D call, TRBD1, remains unverified against the DNA. TRBV21-1 is a listed pseudogene. This CDR3 contains 12 residues. The CDR3: CASSKEGGTQYF. The CDR3 nucleotides are TGTGCCAGCAGCAAAGAGGGGGGGACCCAGTACTTC.

About this clonotype: A read error may account for a junction end that differs from germline. The CDR3 DNA is TGCGGCGTTGAAGGGAATCTGGATGAGCAGTTCTTC. Translating gives CGVEGNLDEQFF. V is TRBV29-1 and J is TRBJ2-1, with unresolved D. The CDR3 loop spans 12 amino acids. Per germline, CDR1 SQVTM and CDR2 ANQGSEA.

This clonotype was observed at least ten times. The J gene is TRBJ1-1, the V gene TRBV13; TRBD1 matches 7 bases. Germline V gives CDR1 PRHDT, CDR2 FYEKMQ (reference sequence). J lost 6 bases, V lost 5 bases, and 6 bases had no gene match. CDR3 length equals 13 residues. CDR3 sequence (DNA): TGTGCCAGCAGCCCTTGGACAGGACCTGAAGCTTTCTTT. Its translation: CASSPWTGPEAFF.

In its sample, this clonotype was seen many times. V gene TRBV6-2 or TRBV6-3 combines with J gene TRBJ2-3; no definite D call. CDR1 MNHEY and CDR2 SVGEGT come from the germline V gene. V lost 2 bases and J 1 base, leaving 19 bases between the germline ends. The CDR3 has 18 amino acids. The CDR3: CASSYLSGPADRTDTQYF. In DNA, the CDR3 is TGTGCCAGCAGTTACCTATCTGGACCAGCAGATCGCACAGATACGCAGTATTTT.

This clonotype was seen repeatedly, ten times or more. The chain uses TRBV4-3 and TRBJ2-3, with 7 bases identical to TRBD2. The germline gives CDR1 LGHNA, CDR2 YSLEER. V gave up 0 bases and J gave up 1 base; unmatched junction bases: 4. The CDR3 loop spans 16 amino acids. The DNA for the CDR3 is TGCGCCAGCAGCCAAGACCGGAGCGGGGGCACAGATACGCAGTATTTT. Residues: CASSQDRSGGTDTQYF.

Worth noting for this clonotype: A much larger clone sits a single nucleotide away, making a read error possible. The rearrangement links TRBV10-3 to TRBJ2-1; TRBD2 is a possible D gene (6 bases). Germline values: CDR1 ENHRY, CDR2 SYGVKD. The CDR3 is 14 amino acids. The CDR3 loop reads CAISEASDYNEQSF. The CDR3 bases are TGTGCCATCAGTGAGGCTAGCGACTACAATGAGCAGTCCTTC.

This clonotype has ten or more counts. The chain recombines TRBV30 with TRBJ1-1; D is uncertain. V was trimmed by 0 bases and J by 1 base, leaving 6 bases between them. CDR3 length equals 13 residues. CDR1 is GTSNPN, CDR2 SVGIG, per germline (reference sequence). This chain's CDR3 is CAWSVGSNTEAFF. CDR3 coding DNA: TGTGCCTGGAGTGTTGGGTCGAACACTGAAGCTTTCTTT.

This chain joins TRBV5-3 and TRBJ2-7, with a weak D call TRBD2 (6 bases). TRBV5-3 is marked as an open reading frame, function uncertain. The CDR3 extends over 14 amino acids. The V end was cut by 8 bases, the J end by 2 bases, with 17 bases between. The CDR3 reads CASSQEGLTYEQYF. CDR3 sequence (DNA): TGTGCCAGCAGCCAGGAAGGACTAACCTACGAGCAGTACTTC.